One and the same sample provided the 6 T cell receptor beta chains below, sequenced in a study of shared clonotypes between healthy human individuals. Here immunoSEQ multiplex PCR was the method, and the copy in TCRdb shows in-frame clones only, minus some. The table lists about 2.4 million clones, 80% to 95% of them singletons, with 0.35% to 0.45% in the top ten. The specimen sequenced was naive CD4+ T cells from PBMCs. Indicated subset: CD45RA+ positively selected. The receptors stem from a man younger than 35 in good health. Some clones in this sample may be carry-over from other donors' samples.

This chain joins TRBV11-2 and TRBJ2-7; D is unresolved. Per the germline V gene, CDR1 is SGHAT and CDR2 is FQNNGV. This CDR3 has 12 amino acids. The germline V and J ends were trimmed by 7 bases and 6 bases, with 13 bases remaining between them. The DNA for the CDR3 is TGTGCCAGCACCAATTTCCCCCTCGAGCAGTACTTC. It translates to CASTNFPLEQYF.

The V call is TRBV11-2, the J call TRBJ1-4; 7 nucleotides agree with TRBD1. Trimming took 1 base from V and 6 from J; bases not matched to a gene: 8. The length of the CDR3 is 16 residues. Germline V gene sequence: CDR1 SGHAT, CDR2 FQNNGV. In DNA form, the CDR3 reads TGTGCCAGCAGCTTAGTAGGGACAGCAATCTATGAAAAACTGTTTTTT. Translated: CASSLVGTAIYEKLFF.

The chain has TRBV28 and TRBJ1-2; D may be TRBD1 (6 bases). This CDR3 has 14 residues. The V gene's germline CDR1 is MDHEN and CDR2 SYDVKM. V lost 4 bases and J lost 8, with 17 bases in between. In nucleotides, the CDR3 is TGTGCCAGCAGTTCAACCGGGACACCGGGAGGCTACACCTTC. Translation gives CASSSTGTPGGYTF.

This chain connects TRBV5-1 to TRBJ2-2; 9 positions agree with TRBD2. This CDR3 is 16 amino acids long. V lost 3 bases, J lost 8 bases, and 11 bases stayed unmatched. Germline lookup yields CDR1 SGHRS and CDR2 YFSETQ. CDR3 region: CASSSGGRASTGELFF. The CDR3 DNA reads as TGCGCCAGCAGCTCGGGCGGGAGGGCCTCAACGGGGGAGCTGTTTTTT.

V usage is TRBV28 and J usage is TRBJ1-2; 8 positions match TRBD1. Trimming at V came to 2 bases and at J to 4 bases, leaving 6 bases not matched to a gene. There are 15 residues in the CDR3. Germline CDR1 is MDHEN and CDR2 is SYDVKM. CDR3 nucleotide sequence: TGTGCCAGCAGTTTACCCGACAGGGGCGCCTATGGCTACACCTTC. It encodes CASSLPDRGAYGYTF.

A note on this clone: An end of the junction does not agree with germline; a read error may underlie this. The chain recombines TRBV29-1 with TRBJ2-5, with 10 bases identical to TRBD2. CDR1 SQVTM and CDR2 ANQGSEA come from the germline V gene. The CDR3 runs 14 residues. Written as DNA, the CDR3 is TGCAGCGCGGAACGTGTAGCGGGAGGAGAGGCCCAGTACTTC. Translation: CSAERVAGGEAQYF.